The 25 T cell receptor beta chains reported below all come from one sample, sequenced in a study of regulatory T cells in long-lasting Graves disease. Arm-PCR of CDR3 regions with iRepertoire HTBI primers generated TCR beta libraries. One entry per CDR3 protein, called by TCRdb with MiXCR from the multiplex PCR reads. The data hold 200,000 to 250,000 distinct CDR3 sequences, with around 20% observed a single time. Time point of the sample: newly diagnosed GD, antithyroid drugs for less than 3 months. TCR sequences were obtained from RNA taken from PBMCs. Specimen: peripheral blood mononuclear cells (PBMCs), collected at new diagnosis, from a patient treated with antithyroid drugs. Receptors originate from a female donor with Graves disease.

As for this clonotype: A far larger clone is just one base off, so this is likely a read error. The J gene is TRBJ2-1, the V gene TRBV7-2; D gene ambiguous. The CDR3 has 13 residues. Germline V gives CDR1 SGHTA, CDR2 FQGNSA. The CDR3 DNA is TGTGCCAGCAGCTCAGAAGAGGTCGGTGAGGAGTTCTTC. Translation gives CASSSEEVGEEFF.

This clonotype was seen many times. The chain recombines TRBV4-3 with TRBJ2-3; 12 positions match TRBD2. Germline CDR1 and CDR2: LGHNA and YSLEER. V was clipped by 2 bases and J by 0 bases; unmatched bases: 6. CDR3 length: 18 amino acids. The chain's CDR3 is CASSQSPGTSGSTDTQYF. In DNA, the CDR3 is TGCGCCAGCAGCCAATCACCCGGGACTAGCGGGAGCACAGATACGCAGTATTTT.

The V call is TRBV27, the J call TRBJ1-6, with D unresolved. CDR1 is MNHEY, CDR2 SMNVEV, per germline (reference sequence). Trimming stripped 5 bases from V and 5 bases from J, with 10 bases between. The CDR3 is 14 residues long. CDR3 nucleotides: TGTGCCAGCAGTCTGACGCGCAATAATTCACCCCTCCACTTT. Its protein is CASSLTRNNSPLHF.

At least ten counts were recorded for this clonotype. The chain employs TRBV4-1 and TRBJ1-5; D ambiguous. The V end lost 1 base, the J end lost 8 bases, and 9 bases lay between the germline ends. The length of the CDR3 is 13 residues. CDR1 and CDR2 from the germline V gene are MGHRA and YSYEKL. For the CDR3, the DNA is TGCGCCAGCAGCCAAGGCCCTCAGGAGCCCCAGCATTTT. This sequence encodes CASSQGPQEPQHF.

This clonotype occurred a few times. The chain couples TRBV14 to TRBJ2-5; no clear D gene. V was trimmed by 1 base and J by 0 bases, leaving 9 bases between them. Per germline, CDR1 SGHDN and CDR2 FVKESK. The CDR3 length is 15 residues. The CDR3 region has the DNA TGTGCCAGCAGCCAAGTAAGAGACTACCAAGAGACCCAGTACTTC. The encoded protein is CASSQVRDYQETQYF.

In its sample, this clonotype was seen many times. This chain links TRBV5-1 with TRBJ1-4, with TRBD1 as a possible D gene (6 bases). CDR1 and CDR2 from the germline V gene are SGHRS and YFSETQ. The ends were cut back, 0 bases at V and 10 bases at J, with 13 bases in the middle. CDR3 length equals 14 residues. In DNA, the CDR3 is TGCGCCAGCAGCTTGGATGTGACAGGTCTAAAACTGTTTTTT. Its translation is CASSLDVTGLKLFF. The variable domain in full, completed from reference TRBV5-1 and TRBJ1-4, reads KAGVTQTPRYLIKTRGQQVTLSCSPISGHRSVSWYQQTPGQGLQFLFEYFSETQRNKGNFPGRFSGRQFSNSRSEMNVSTLELGDSALYLCASSLDVTGLKLFFGSGTQLSVL.

With respect to this clonotype: One base away lies a much larger clone, so this may be a sequencing read error. Since the CDR3 does not end with the conserved phenylalanine or tryptophan, this likely comes from a read error. The chain couples TRBV28 to TRBJ2-5, with 7 bases fitting TRBD2. Germline V gene lookup returns CDR1 MDHEN and CDR2 SYDVKM. V trimming: 4 bases; J trimming: 4 bases; junction bases outside the gene matches: 9. This CDR3 contains 15 residues. The CDR3 protein is CASSYDLGGSETQYL. The CDR3 bases are TGTGCCAGCAGTTACGACCTGGGAGGGTCAGAGACCCAGTACCTC.

This clonotype was counted only a few times. CDR3 coding DNA: TGCGCCAGCAGCCAAGCGGGGGTGACTAATGAAAAACTGTTTTTT. Its translation is CASSQAGVTNEKLFF. The chain carries TRBV4-1 and TRBJ1-4; TRBD1 is a possible D gene (5 bases). V lost 1 base and J 2 bases, leaving 8 bases between the germline ends. The germline gives CDR1 MGHRA, CDR2 YSYEKL. This CDR3 region has 15 residues.

This clonotype was recorded at least ten times. The rearrangement links TRBV20-1 to TRBJ2-7, with TRBD2 matching 9 bases. The V gene end was trimmed by 0 bases and the J gene end by 6 bases; junction bases not matched to a gene: 6. Looked up from germline, CDR1 is DFQATT and CDR2 is SNEGSKA (reference sequence). The length of the CDR3 is 14 residues. CDR3 region: CSARDRAGGLEQYF. DNA of the CDR3: TGCAGTGCTAGAGATAGGGCGGGGGGGCTCGAGCAGTACTTC.

Written as DNA, the CDR3 is TGTGCCAGTACTGGGGGCTTGATGAACACTGAAGCTTTCTTT. It is translated as CASTGGLMNTEAFF. The chain carries TRBV7-3 and TRBJ1-1, with a weak D call TRBD1 (6 bases). Germline CDR1 is SGHTA and CDR2 is FQGTGA. V dropped 9 bases and J dropped 0 bases, with 14 bases sitting between them. The CDR3 length is 14 residues.

This chain connects TRBV18 to TRBJ2-7; 10 nucleotides align to TRBD2. Germline V gene lookup returns CDR1 KGHSH and CDR2 LQKENI. Trimming at V came to 3 bases and at J to 2 bases, leaving 7 bases not matched to a gene. The CDR3 has 16 amino acids. The CDR3 coding sequence is TGTGCCAGCTCACCGCGGGCAGCGGGAGGGCCCTACGAGCAGTACTTC. Protein: CASSPRAAGGPYEQYF.

This clonotype was detected many times. This sequence joins TRBV28 and TRBJ2-6; D not resolved. CDR1 and CDR2 (germline): MDHEN, SYDVKM. The CDR3 runs to 14 residues. V dropped 6 bases and J dropped 0 bases, with 6 bases sitting between them. In nucleotides, the CDR3 is TGTGCCAGCAGGAGGATCTCTGGGGCCAACGTCCTGACTTTC. Its protein is CASRRISGANVLTF.

In its sample, this clonotype was seen many times. This chain joins TRBV2 and TRBJ2-1, with 7 positions matching TRBD1. Losses at the gene ends were 6 bases for V and 3 bases for J; bases not matched to a gene: 11. Germline CDR1 is SNHLY and CDR2 is FYNNEI. The CDR3 covers 16 residues. The CDR3 sequence: CASSPSTGTVYNEQFF. CDR3 bases: TGTGCCAGCAGCCCGAGCACCGGGACAGTCTACAATGAGCAGTTCTTC.

V usage is TRBV4-1 and J usage is TRBJ2-7; D perhaps matches TRBD2 (6 bases). Trimming stripped 1 base from V and 3 bases from J, with 10 bases between. CDR3 length: 14 residues. Per germline, CDR1 MGHRA and CDR2 YSYEKL. The CDR3 DNA sequence: TGCGCCAGCAGCCAAGTAGCGGTAAGCTACGAGCAGTACTTC. Its translation is CASSQVAVSYEQYF.

For this clonotype: A read error may be the cause here, since a much bigger clone is one base away. The rearrangement links TRBV6-2 or TRBV6-3 to TRBJ1-1, with 7 bases that match TRBD1. There are 14 residues in the CDR3. Looked up from germline, CDR1 is MNHEY and CDR2 is SVGEGT. CDR3 sequence reads: CAGRQDRVRTEAFF. The CDR3, as DNA: TGTGCCGGCAGACAAGACAGGGTGAGGACTGAAGCTTTCTTT.

This clonotype was found many times. The chain employs TRBV19 and TRBJ2-4; D is possibly TRBD2 (6 bases). CDR3 length equals 16 residues. CDR1 and CDR2 (germline): LNHDA, SQIVND (reference sequence). The V gene lost 5 bases and the J gene lost 3 bases, with 17 bases spanning the gap. The DNA of the CDR3 is TGTGCCAGTAGTCCCTCCGGGGAGGTAGACAAAAACATTCAGTACTTC. Protein product: CASSPSGEVDKNIQYF. The variable domain in full, with the rest retrieved from reference TRBV19 and TRBJ2-4, is DGGITQSPKYLFRKEGQNVTLSCEQNLNHDAMYWYRQDPGQGLRLIYYSQIVNDFQKGDIAEGYSVSREKKESFPLTVTSAQKNPTAFYLCASSPSGEVDKNIQYFGAGTRLSVL.

At least ten counts were recorded for this clonotype. The CDR3 DNA sequence: TGCAGTGCTAGTAACCAGGGAGATGAAGCTTTCTTT. Translated: CSASNQGDEAFF. V usage is TRBV20-1 and J usage is TRBJ1-1, with a tentative D call TRBD1 (5 bases). CDR1 is DFQATT, CDR2 SNEGSKA, per germline (reference sequence). There are 12 residues in the CDR3. The germline V and J ends were trimmed by 3 bases and 7 bases, with 12 bases remaining between them.

This clonotype has ten or more counts. The V and J genes are TRBV20-1 and TRBJ2-5; D could derive from TRBD1 or TRBD2 (5 bases each). CDR1 is DFQATT and CDR2 is SNEGSKA in the germline V gene (reference sequence). The CDR3 loop spans 13 amino acids. V was shortened by 0 bases and J by 4 bases, with 9 bases between the two germline ends. The CDR3: CSAREPGTETQYF. The CDR3 nucleotides read TGCAGTGCTAGAGAGCCAGGGACAGAGACCCAGTACTTC.

Ten or more counts support this clonotype. This chain's CDR3 is CASSQDRGGATEAFF. The CDR3 DNA follows: TGCGCCAGCAGCCAGGACAGGGGGGGCGCCACTGAAGCTTTCTTT. This chain connects TRBV4-1 to TRBJ1-1; 10 nucleotides line up with TRBD1. The CDR3 has 15 residues. The V and J ends lost 3 bases and 4 bases, in that order; junction bases with no gene match: 5. Germline assignment: CDR1 MGHRA and CDR2 YSYEKL.

V usage is TRBV7-2 and J usage is TRBJ1-1; D gene unclear. Germline V gene lookup returns CDR1 SGHTA and CDR2 FQGNSA. This CDR3 is 14 amino acids long. With 2 bases removed from V and 0 bases from J, the gap between germline ends came to 7 bases. The CDR3 nucleotides are TGTGCCAGCAGCTTATATGAAATGAACACTGAAGCTTTCTTT. Translated, it gives CASSLYEMNTEAFF.

This clonotype was seen at least ten times. The chain employs TRBV20-1 and TRBJ2-1, with D possibly being TRBD2 (6 bases). The CDR3 extends over 13 amino acids. Germline CDR1 DFQATT, CDR2 SNEGSKA (reference sequence). Trimming pared 3 bases from V and 5 bases from J, leaving 11 bases between. The CDR3 region is CSARAGPNNEQFF. The DNA of the CDR3 is TGCAGTGCTAGGGCGGGGCCCAACAATGAGCAGTTCTTC.

This clonotype was seen many times. The J gene is TRBJ2-7, the V gene TRBV6-2 or TRBV6-3, with a possible D match to TRBD2 (6 bases). The CDR3 spans 14 residues. V was trimmed by 6 bases and J by 0 bases, leaving 12 bases between them. Germline CDR1 reads MNHEY; CDR2 reads SVGEGT. In DNA form, the CDR3 reads TGTGCCAGCAGGGGACTTCTTAGCTCCTACGAGCAGTACTTC. It yields the protein CASRGLLSSYEQYF.

The chain uses TRBV6-1 and TRBJ1-1; 9 bases align to TRBD1. The germline CDR1 and CDR2 sequences are MNHNS and SASEGT. V lost 5 bases to trimming and J lost 6 bases; unmatched junction nucleotides: 10. The CDR3 runs 15 residues. DNA for the CDR3: TGTGCCAGCAGTCAACAGGGGGCACGATCGCCTGAAGCTTTCTTT. As protein: CASSQQGARSPEAFF.

The V gene is TRBV7-3, the J gene TRBJ2-6; 7 nucleotides agree with TRBD1. V gave up 2 bases and J gave up 3 bases; unmatched junction bases: 7. This CDR3 comprises 17 residues. CDR1 and CDR2 (germline): SGHTA, FQGTGA. This chain's CDR3 is CASSLQGQAYGANVLTF. For the CDR3, the DNA is TGTGCCAGCAGCTTACAAGGACAGGCCTATGGGGCCAACGTCCTGACTTTC.

The chain couples TRBV6-5 to TRBJ1-5; 7 positions agree with TRBD1. Trimming cost V 0 bases and J 6 bases; bases outside gene matches: 14. Germline V lookup: CDR1 MNHEY, CDR2 SVGAGI. CDR3 length: 18 amino acids. CDR3 coding DNA: TGTGCCAGCAGTTACTCGTCTCATATCGAACAGGGGACTCAGCCCCAGCATTTT. This codes for CASSYSSHIEQGTQPQHF.